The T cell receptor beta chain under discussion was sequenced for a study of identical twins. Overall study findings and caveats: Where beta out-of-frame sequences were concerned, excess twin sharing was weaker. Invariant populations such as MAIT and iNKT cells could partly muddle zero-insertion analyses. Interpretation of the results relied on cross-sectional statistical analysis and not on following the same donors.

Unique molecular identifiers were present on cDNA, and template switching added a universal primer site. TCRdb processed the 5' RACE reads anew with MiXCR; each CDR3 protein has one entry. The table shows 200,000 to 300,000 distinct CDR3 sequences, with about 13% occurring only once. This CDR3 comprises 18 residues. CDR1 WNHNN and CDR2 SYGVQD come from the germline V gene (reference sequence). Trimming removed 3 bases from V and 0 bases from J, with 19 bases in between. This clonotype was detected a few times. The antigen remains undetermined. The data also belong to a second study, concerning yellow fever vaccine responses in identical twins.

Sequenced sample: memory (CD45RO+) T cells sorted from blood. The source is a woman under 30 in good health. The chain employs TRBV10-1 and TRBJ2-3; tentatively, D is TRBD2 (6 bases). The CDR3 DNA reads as TGCGCCAGCAGTGATCCGGAGGGCGGGCCAACTAGCACAGATACGCAGTATTTT. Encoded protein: CASSDPEGGPTSTDTQYF.